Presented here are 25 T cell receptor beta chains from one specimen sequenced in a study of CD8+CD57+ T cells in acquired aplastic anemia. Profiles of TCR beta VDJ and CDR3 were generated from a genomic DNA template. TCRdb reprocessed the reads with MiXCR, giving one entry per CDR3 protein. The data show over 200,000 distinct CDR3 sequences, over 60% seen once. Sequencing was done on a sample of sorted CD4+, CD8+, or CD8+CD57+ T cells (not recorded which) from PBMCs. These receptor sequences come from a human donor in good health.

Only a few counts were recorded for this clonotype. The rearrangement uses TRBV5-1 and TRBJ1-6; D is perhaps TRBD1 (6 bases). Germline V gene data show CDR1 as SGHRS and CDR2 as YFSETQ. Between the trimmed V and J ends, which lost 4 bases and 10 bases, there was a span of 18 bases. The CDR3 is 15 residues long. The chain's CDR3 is CASSQLQGLGSPLHF. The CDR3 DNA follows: TGCGCCAGCAGCCAACTACAGGGTTTGGGGTCACCCCTCCACTTT.

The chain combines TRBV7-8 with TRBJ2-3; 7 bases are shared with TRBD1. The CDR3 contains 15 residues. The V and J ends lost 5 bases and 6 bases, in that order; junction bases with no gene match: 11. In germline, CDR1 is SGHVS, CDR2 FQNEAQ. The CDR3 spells CASSPDRRNTDTQYF. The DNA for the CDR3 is TGTGCCAGCAGCCCGGACAGGAGGAACACTGATACGCAGTATTTT. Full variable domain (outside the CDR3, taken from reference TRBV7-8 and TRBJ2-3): GAGVSQSPRYKVAKRGQDVALRCDPISGHVSLFWYQQALGQGPEFLTYFQNEAQLDKSGLPSDRFFAERPEGSVSTLKIQRTQQEDSAVYLCASSPDRRNTDTQYFGPGTRLTVL.

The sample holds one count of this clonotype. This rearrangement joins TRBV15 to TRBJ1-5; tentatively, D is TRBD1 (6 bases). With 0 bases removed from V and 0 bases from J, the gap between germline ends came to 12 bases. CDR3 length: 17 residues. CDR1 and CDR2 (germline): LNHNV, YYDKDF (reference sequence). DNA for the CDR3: TGTGCCACCAGCAGAGAAGGGCCAGGGGTTAGCAATCAGCCCCAGCATTTT. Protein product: CATSREGPGVSNQPQHF.

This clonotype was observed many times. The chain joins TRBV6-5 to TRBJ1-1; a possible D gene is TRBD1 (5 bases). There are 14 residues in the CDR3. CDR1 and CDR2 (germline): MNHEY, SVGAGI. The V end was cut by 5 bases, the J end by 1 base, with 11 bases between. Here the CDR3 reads CASSKRQTNTEAFF. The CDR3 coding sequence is TGTGCCAGCAGTAAGAGACAGACGAACACTGAAGCTTTCTTT.

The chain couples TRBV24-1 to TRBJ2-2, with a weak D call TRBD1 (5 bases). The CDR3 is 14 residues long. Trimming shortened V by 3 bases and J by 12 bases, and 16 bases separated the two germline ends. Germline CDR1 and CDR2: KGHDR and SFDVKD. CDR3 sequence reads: CATSDKTVTLKLFF. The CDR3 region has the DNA TGTGCCACCAGTGATAAGACAGTAACACTGAAGCTGTTTTTT.

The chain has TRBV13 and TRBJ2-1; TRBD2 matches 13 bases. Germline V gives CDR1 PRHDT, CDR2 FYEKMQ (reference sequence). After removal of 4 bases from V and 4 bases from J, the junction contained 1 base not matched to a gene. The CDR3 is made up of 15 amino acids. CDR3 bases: TGTGCCAGCAGCTGGACTAGCGGGGGTTACAATGAGCAGTTCTTC. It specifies CASSWTSGGYNEQFF.

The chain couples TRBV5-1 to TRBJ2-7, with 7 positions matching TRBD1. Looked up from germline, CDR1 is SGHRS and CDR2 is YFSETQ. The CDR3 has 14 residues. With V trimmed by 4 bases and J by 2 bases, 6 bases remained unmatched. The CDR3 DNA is TGCGCCAGCAGCGATCGGACAGGAGCCTACGAGCAGTACTTC. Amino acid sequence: CASSDRTGAYEQYF.

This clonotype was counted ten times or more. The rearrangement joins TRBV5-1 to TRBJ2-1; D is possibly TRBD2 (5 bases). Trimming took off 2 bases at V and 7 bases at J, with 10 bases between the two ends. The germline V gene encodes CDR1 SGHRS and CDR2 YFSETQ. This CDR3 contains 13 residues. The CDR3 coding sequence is TGCGCCAGCAGCTTAGAGCTAGCAAATGAGCAGTTCTTC. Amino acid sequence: CASSLELANEQFF.

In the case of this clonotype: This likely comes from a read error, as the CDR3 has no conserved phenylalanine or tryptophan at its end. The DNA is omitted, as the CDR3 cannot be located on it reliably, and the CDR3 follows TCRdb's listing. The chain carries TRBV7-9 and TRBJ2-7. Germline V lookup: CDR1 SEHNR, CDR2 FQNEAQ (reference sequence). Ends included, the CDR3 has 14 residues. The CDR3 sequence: CASGGSRPINEQSS.

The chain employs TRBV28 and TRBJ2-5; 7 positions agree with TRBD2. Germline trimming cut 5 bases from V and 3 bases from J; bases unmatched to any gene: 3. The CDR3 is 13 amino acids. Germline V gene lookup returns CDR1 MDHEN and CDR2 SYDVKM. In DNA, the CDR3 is TGTGCCAGCAGTAACCTAGCGGAAGAGACCCAGTACTTC. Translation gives CASSNLAEETQYF.

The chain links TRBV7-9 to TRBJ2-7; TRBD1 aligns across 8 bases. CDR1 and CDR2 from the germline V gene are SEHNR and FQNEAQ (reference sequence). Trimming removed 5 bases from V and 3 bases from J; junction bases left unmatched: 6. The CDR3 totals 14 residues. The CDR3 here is CASSARQGNYEQYF. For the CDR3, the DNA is TGTGCCAGCAGCGCCCGACAGGGGAACTACGAGCAGTACTTC.

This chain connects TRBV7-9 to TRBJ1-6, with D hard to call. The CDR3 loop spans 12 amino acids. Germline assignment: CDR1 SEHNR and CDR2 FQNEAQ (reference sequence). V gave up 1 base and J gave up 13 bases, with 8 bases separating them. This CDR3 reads CASSLGLQPLHF. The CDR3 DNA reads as TGTGCCAGCAGCTTAGGACTTCAGCCCCTCCACTTT.

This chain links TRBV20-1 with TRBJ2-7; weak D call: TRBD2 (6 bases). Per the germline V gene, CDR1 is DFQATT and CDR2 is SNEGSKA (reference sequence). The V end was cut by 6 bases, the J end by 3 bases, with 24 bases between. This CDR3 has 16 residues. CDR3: CSALDVPTRGNYEQYF. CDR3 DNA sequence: TGCAGTGCCCTGGACGTCCCCACCCGCGGGAACTACGAGCAGTACTTC.

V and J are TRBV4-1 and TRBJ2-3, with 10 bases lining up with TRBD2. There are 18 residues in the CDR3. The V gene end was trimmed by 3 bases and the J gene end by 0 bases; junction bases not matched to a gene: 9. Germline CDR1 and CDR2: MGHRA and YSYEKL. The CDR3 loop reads CASSQEPGLAASTDTQYF. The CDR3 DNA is TGCGCCAGCAGCCAGGAACCAGGACTAGCGGCTAGCACAGATACGCAGTATTTT.

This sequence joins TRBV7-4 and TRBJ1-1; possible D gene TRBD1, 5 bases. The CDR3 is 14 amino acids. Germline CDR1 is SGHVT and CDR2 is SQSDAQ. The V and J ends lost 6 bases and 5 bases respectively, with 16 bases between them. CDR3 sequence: CASSVQGGATEAFF. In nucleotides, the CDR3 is TGTGCCAGCAGTGTTCAGGGTGGGGCAACTGAAGCTTTCTTT.

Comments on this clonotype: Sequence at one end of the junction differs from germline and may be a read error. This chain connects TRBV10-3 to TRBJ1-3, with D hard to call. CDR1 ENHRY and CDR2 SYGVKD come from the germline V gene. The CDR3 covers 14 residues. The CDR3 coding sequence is TGTGCCATCAGTGATAGCAGCTCTGGAAACACCGTATATTTT. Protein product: CAISDSSSGNTVYF.

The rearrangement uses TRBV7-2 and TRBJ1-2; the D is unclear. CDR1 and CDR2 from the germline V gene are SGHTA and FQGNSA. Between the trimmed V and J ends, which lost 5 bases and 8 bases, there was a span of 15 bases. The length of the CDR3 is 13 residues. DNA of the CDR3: TGTGCCAGCAGCCTTCCCGTAGATATCGGCTACACCTTC. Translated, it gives CASSLPVDIGYTF.

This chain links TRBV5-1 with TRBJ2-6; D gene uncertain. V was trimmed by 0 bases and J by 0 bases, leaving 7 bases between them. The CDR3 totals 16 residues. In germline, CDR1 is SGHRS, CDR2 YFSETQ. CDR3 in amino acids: CASSLEPSSGANVLTF. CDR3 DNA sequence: TGCGCCAGCAGCTTGGAGCCCTCCTCTGGGGCCAACGTCCTGACTTTC. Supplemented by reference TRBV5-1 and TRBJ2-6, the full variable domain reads KAGVTQTPRYLIKTRGQQVTLSCSPISGHRSVSWYQQTPGQGLQFLFEYFSETQRNKGNFPGRFSGRQFSNSRSEMNVSTLELGDSALYLCASSLEPSSGANVLTFGAGSRLTVL.

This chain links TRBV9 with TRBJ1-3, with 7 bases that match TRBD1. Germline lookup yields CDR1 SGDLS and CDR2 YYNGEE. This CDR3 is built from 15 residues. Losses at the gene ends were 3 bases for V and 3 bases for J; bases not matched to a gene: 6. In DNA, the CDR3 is TGTGCCAGCAGCGCGACAGGGCTACATGGAAACACCATATATTTT. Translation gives CASSATGLHGNTIYF.

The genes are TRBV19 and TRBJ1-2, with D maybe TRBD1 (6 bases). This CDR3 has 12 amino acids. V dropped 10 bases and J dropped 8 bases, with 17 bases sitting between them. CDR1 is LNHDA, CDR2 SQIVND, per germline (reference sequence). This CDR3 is CATRRGGDGYTF. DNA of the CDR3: TGTGCCACGCGGAGGGGGGGTGACGGCTACACCTTC. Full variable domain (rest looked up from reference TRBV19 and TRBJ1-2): DGGITQSPKYLFRKEGQNVTLSCEQNLNHDAMYWYRQDPGQGLRLIYYSQIVNDFQKGDIAEGYSVSREKKESFPLTVTSAQKNPTAFYLCATRRGGDGYTFGSGTRLTVV.

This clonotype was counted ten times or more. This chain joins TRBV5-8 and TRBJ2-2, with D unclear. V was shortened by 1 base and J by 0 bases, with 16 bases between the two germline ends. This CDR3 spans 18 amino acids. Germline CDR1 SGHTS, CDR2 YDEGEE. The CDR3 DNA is TGTGCCAGCAGCTTGCTTTTTGAGAAAGCAACGAACACCGGGGAGCTGTTTTTT. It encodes CASSLLFEKATNTGELFF.

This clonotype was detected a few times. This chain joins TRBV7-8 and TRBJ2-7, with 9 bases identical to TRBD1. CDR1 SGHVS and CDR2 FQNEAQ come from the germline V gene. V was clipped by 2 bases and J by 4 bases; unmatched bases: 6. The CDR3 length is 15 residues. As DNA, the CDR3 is TGTGCCAGCAGCTTAATTAGACAGGGGGTGTACGAGCAGTACTTC. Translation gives CASSLIRQGVYEQYF.

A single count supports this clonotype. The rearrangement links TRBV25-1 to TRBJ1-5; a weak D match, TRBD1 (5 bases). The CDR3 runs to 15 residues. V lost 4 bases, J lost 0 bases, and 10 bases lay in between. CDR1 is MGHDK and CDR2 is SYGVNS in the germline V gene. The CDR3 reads CASSVGGNSNQPQHF. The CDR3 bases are TGTGCCAGCAGTGTGGGGGGGAATAGCAATCAGCCCCAGCATTTT.

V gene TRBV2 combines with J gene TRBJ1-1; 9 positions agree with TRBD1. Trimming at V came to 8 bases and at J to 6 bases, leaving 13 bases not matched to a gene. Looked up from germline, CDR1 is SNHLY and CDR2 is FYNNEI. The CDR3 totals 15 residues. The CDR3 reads CASLLGGQGLSEAFF. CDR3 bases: TGTGCCAGCCTCTTGGGGGGACAGGGACTTTCTGAAGCTTTCTTT. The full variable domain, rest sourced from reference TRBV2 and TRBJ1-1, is EPEVTQTPSHQVTQMGQEVILRCVPISNHLYFYWYRQILGQKVEFLVSFYNNEISEKSEIFDDQFSVERPDGSNFTLKIRSTKLEDSAMYFCASLLGGQGLSEAFFGQGTRLTVV.

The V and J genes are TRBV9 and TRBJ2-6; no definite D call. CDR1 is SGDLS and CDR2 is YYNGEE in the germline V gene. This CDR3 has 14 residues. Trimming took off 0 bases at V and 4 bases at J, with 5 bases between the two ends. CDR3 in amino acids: CASSVASGANVLTF. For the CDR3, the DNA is TGTGCCAGCAGCGTAGCTTCCGGGGCCAACGTCCTGACTTTC.